This TCR beta chain was recorded in a study of shared clonotypes between healthy human individuals. About the study: Researchers assigned three CD4 naive, three CD4 memory, two CD8 naive and one CD8 memory plate to each donor. Study outcomes and limitations: What naive subsets generally showed was a larger estimated richness than memory subsets showed. When naive CD4 clonotypes were compared across a handful of donors, around 5% were shared.

To note about this clone: The antigen remains undetermined.

After removal of 3 bases from V and 2 bases from J, the junction contained 8 bases not matched to a gene. Per germline, CDR1 SEHNR and CDR2 FQNEAQ (reference sequence). The CDR3 is 16 amino acids. CD45RO-negative, CCR7-selected cells formed the naive CD8 fraction, which excluded terminally differentiated effector memory CD45RA+ cells. Donors comprised healthy HIV-negative adults lacking recent acute infections or vaccinations. TCRdb's copy holds only in-frame clones and misses some; the assay was immunoSEQ multiplex PCR. The sample lists 760,000 or so clones; just over 95% were seen once. Material for sequencing was naive CD8+ T cells sorted from blood. The receptor's source is a man between 25 and 39 years old in good health. This chain uses TRBV7-9 with TRBJ1-2; 8 bases are a match to TRBD1. CDR3 region: CASSLADRGANYGYTF. DNA for the CDR3: TGTGCCAGCAGCTTGGCAGACAGGGGCGCGAACTATGGCTACACCTTC. The variable domain in full, completed from reference TRBV7-9 and TRBJ1-2, reads DTGVSQNPRHKITKRGQNVTFRCDPISEHNRLYWYRQTLGQGPEFLTYFQNEAQLEKSRLLSDRFSAERPKGSFSTLEIQRTEQGDSAMYLCASSLADRGANYGYTFGSGTRLTVV.